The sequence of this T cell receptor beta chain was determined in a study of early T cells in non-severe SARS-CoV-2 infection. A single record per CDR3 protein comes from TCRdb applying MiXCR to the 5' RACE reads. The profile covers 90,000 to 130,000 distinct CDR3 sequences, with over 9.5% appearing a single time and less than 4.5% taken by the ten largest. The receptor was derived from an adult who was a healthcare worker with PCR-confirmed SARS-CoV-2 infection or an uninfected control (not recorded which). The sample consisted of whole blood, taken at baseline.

The CDR3 nucleotides read TGCGCCAGCAGCCCGTCGGGGAGCAGAGGGGAGCAGTACTTC. This gives the protein CASSPSGSRGEQYF. V gene TRBV5-1 combines with J gene TRBJ2-7; TRBD2 might be the D (5 bases). Germline CDR1 and CDR2: SGHRS and YFSETQ. Deletions cut 4 bases from V and 7 bases from J, with 18 bases between. There are 14 residues in the CDR3.